The entry below gives a single T cell receptor beta chain sequence along with its context. The antigen this receptor binds is unknown. Base qualities are missing; no much larger clone stands one base away. The data were taken from a study of blood T cell repertoires in COVID-19 (TCRdb year 2020). For the wider study: Samples covering the acute and convalescent phases of COVID-19 were provided by collaborators in the United States, Italy and Spain. The material from the prospective study consisted of cDNA or gDNA derived from T cells, B-cell-depleted T cells, or PBMCs. Deeply sampled blood TCRbeta repertoires from subjects exposed to, actively infected with, or recovered from COVID-19 were included in the dataset. The repertoires were made available in a free public database intended to serve as a resource for research on the immune response to SARS-CoV-2. Samples were obtained from the ongoing ImmuneRACE study (first 160 participants) and from over 1,000 subjects provided by 6 global collaborators. Sample metadata almost always included a de-identified subject ID, COVID-19 status, age in years and sex. Where available, HLA class I and class II types were taken from metadata supplied by the sample provider and were not determined by assay-based typing.

At one collaborating source in Seattle, patients were enrolled during active infection and were followed longitudinally through the course of disease. Each collaborating institution followed its own protocols to collect whole blood in K2EDTA tubes. For TCRbeta analysis, collaborators shipped samples as frozen whole blood, isolated PBMCs, or DNA extracted from either of those sample types. TCRbeta CDR3 regions were amplified from genomic DNA using the immunoSEQ Assay, a bias-controlled multiplex PCR. In the original analysis: Within the assay, amplification of reference gene primers was used to estimate how many nucleated cells each sample contained. To quantify the absolute abundance of each unique TCRbeta CDR3 rearrangement, sequence reads were collapsed and filtered. For each sample, productive Simpson clonality was calculated as the square root of Simpson's diversity index over productive rearrangements. TCRdb took over this immuneACCESS table, retaining in-frame rearrangements with V and J assigned. Such tables are incomplete; in checked studies, under half of the missing clones stem from an unresolved V gene, and the remainder is unexplained. Clone size and V and J calls were adopted from that table, with D and trimming inferred from the DNA. This sample comprises a few hundred thousand clones, more than 85% of them detected only once. The ten largest account for roughly 2.7% of the sample.

Overall results and qualifications from the work: How much clinical and demographic metadata was included differed by source and by participant, and the metadata was provided uncurated.

The source of this sequence is a person aged 18-30 years with COVID-19, enrolled during active disease. The material sequenced was peripheral blood.

Here the CDR3 is given as CASSRLEGGRTGELFF. At the DNA level, the sequence is TGTGCCAGCAGCCGCCTGGAGGGAGGAAGAACCGGGGAGCTGTTTTTT. The chain links TRBV7-3 with TRBJ2-2; the D segment could be TRBD2, given 6 matching bases. The CDR3 has 16 amino acids, counting the end cysteine and phenylalanine. Of the read, only the CDR3 DNA is kept; its 48 bases are in frame from base 1. The trim is 5 bases for V and 5 bases for J, with a gap of 18 bases between the germline ends. Via the germline V gene, CDR1 is SGHTA and CDR2 FQGTGA.